This T cell receptor (beta chain) originates from a study of control samples from healthy donors and cancer patients. Sequencing was performed with immunoSEQ multiplex PCR; in TCRdb, only in-frame clones are kept and a portion is missing. The sample includes about 92,000 clones, approximately 78% of them seen just once. The clonotype comes from a woman aged 55 to 70 in good health. Material: blood.

In DNA form, the CDR3 reads TGTGCCAGCAGCTTAGACGCGGGAAGCGCTGAAGCTTTCTTT. Protein sequence: CASSLDAGSAEAFF. The gene calls are TRBV7-9 and TRBJ1-1; D is uncertain. Germline V gene sequence: CDR1 SEHNR, CDR2 FQNEAQ (reference sequence). CDR3 length: 14 amino acids. V was clipped by 1 base and J by 6 bases, with 12 bases between them.